The sequence of this TCR beta chain was determined in a study of blood T cell repertoires in COVID-19. For the study at large: There were acute and convalescent COVID-19 samples, and they came from the United States, Italy and Spain. PBMCs, B-cell-depleted T cells, or T cells provided the cDNA or gDNA that made up the material.

Participants reported their clinical history, and cohort assignment relied on those reports. Cohort 3 donors counted as recovered after two negative PCRs, clearance, or resolved symptoms. This CDR3 has 15 amino acids. V trimming: 4 bases; J trimming: 6 bases; junction bases outside the gene matches: 7. Germline CDR1 MDHEN, CDR2 SYDVKM. Sequencing used immunoSEQ multiplex PCR; TCRdb keeps in-frame clones, though not all of them. The sample consists of some 250,000 clones, approximately 90% of them appearing once. Sequencing input: PBMCs or T cells enriched from blood (not recorded which). This receptor was taken from a man younger than 30 who had recovered from COVID-19. The chain employs TRBV28 and TRBJ2-1; 9 bases fit TRBD2. In nucleotides, the CDR3 is TGTGCCAGCAGTTATGTAGCGGGAGTTAGCAATGAGCAGTTCTTC. Amino acid sequence: CASSYVAGVSNEQFF.